The table lists the clone carrying this T cell receptor beta chain with a few counts. Antigen: not known. This record belongs to a study of T and B cells in COVID-19 patients. Study context: Median age was approximately 33 years in the recovered cohort and 67 years in the active-infection cohort. Of roughly 22 active-infection patients, over 9 were critically ill with mechanical ventilation or extracorporeal membrane oxygenation. The study, taken as a whole, reports: Patients with COVID-19 reportedly showed strongly skewed T cell receptor beta variable and joining gene usage. Active COVID-19 showed highly clonal TRB repertoires; recovery showed diversity and richness above healthy donors.

TRB was amplified from about 240-490 ng of blood genomic DNA. The CDR3 is 17 amino acids. The trim removed 2 bases at V and 4 bases at J, leaving 4 bases unmatched. Looked up from germline, CDR1 is MNHEY and CDR2 is SVGEGT. BIOMED2 TRB-A/B primer pools were used in multiplex TRB PCR. TCRdb re-derived calls from the multiplex PCR reads in MiXCR, one entry per CDR3 protein. Seen here are about 3,300 distinct CDR3 sequences, 28% observed once, and the top ten hold roughly 64%. The sequence came from a human donor with active COVID-19. The donor label of this sample is uncertain. The chain links TRBV6-2 or TRBV6-3 to TRBJ2-1; 14 nucleotides line up with TRBD2. Sequencing was carried out using blood. CDR3 protein: CASSYGLAGGPYNEQFF. CDR3 nucleotide sequence: TGTGCCAGCAGTTACGGACTAGCGGGGGGACCATACAATGAGCAGTTCTTC.